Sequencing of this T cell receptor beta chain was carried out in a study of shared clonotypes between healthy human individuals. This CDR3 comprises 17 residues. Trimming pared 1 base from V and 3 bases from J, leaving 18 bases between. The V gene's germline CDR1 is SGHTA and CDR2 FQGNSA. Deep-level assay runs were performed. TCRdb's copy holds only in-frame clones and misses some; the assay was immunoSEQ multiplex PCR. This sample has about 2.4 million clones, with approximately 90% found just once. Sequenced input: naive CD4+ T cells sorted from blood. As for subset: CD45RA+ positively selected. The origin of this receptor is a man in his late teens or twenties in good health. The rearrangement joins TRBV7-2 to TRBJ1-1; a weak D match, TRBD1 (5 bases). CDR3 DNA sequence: TGTGCCAGCAGCTTAGTCCCGGGACTATGGTCCCACACTGAAGCTTTCTTT. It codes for CASSLVPGLWSHTEAFF.